A single sample is the source of the 14 T cell receptor beta chains below, sequenced in a study of OX40 agonist ivuxolimab in advanced cancers. Repertoires were generated with immunoSEQ multiplex PCR, while TCRdb's copy carries only in-frame clones and drops some. The sample includes some 5,600 clones, approximately 80% of them seen just once. The material was CD4+ or CD8+ T cells sorted from blood, obtained in a trial of the OX40 agonist ivuxolimab. These receptor sequences come from an adult with an advanced solid tumor such as melanoma, head and neck, liver or kidney cancer.

J is TRBJ1-5 and V is TRBV5-8; weak D call: TRBD1 (6 bases). Germline V CDR1 and CDR2: SGHTS, YDEGEE. This CDR3 has 14 amino acids. The ends were cut back, 3 bases at V and 7 bases at J, with 14 bases in the middle. CDR3 in DNA: TGTGCCAGCAGCTGGGGGGCCGGGGGACAGCCCCAGCATTTT. Its translation: CASSWGAGGQPQHF.

The CDR3 nucleotides read TGTGCCAGCAGCGTAGCTGGTGCTAACTATGGCTACACCTTC. Protein: CASSVAGANYGYTF. V is TRBV9 and J is TRBJ1-2; D unclear. Germline assignment: CDR1 SGDLS and CDR2 YYNGEE. This CDR3 has 14 residues. Trimming cost V 0 bases and J 0 bases, with 6 bases left between them.

J is TRBJ2-5 and V is TRBV27, with D perhaps given as TRBD1 or TRBD2 (5 bases each). Germline V gene data show CDR1 as MNHEY and CDR2 as SMNVEV (reference sequence). Deletions cut 3 bases from V and 2 bases from J, with 10 bases between. This CDR3 has 14 residues. The CDR3 region is CASSLGTGQETQYF. Written as DNA, the CDR3 is TGTGCCAGCAGTTTGGGGACCGGGCAAGAGACCCAGTACTTC.

The V gene is TRBV5-1, the J gene TRBJ2-6; maybe TRBD1 (5 bases). The CDR3 has 18 amino acids. V gave up 5 bases and J gave up 0 bases, with 18 bases separating them. The germline V gene has CDR1 SGHRS and CDR2 YFSETQ. The CDR3 loop is CASRGPLTEYSGANVLTF. The CDR3 nucleotides are TGCGCCAGCAGGGGGCCGCTGACGGAATACTCTGGGGCCAACGTCCTGACTTTC.

The J gene is TRBJ1-5, the V gene TRBV6-5; D uncertain. Germline V gene data show CDR1 as MNHEY and CDR2 as SVGAGI. V lost 4 bases, J lost 1 base, and 8 bases lay in between. The CDR3 is made up of 14 amino acids. In DNA, the CDR3 is TGTGCCAGCAGTTTAATCGAAAGCAATCAGCCCCAGCATTTT. It specifies CASSLIESNQPQHF.

J is TRBJ2-5 and V is TRBV7-2; maybe TRBD1 (7 bases). The CDR3 loop spans 14 amino acids. The germline V and J ends were trimmed by 5 bases and 5 bases, with 15 bases remaining between them. Germline V gene lookup returns CDR1 SGHTA and CDR2 FQGNSA. The CDR3 reads CASSAEQGRETQYF. For the CDR3, the DNA is TGTGCCAGCAGCGCCGAACAGGGGAGGGAGACCCAGTACTTC.

This chain joins TRBV5-4 and TRBJ2-5; D perhaps matches TRBD2 (5 bases). The ends were cut back, 1 base at V and 4 bases at J, with 14 bases in the middle. CDR1 and CDR2 (germline): SGHNT, YYREEE (reference sequence). CDR3 length: 15 residues. The CDR3 nucleotides read TGTGCCAGCAGCTTGTCCTCTATTAGCGCAGAGACCCAGTACTTC. It encodes CASSLSSISAETQYF.

A few counts support this clone. The chain carries TRBV4-1 and TRBJ2-3; possibly TRBD1 or TRBD2 for D (5 bases each). Looked up from germline, CDR1 is MGHRA and CDR2 is YSYEKL. The CDR3 covers 15 residues. V shed 2 bases and J shed 2 bases, with 11 bases lying between them. CDR3 DNA: TGCGCCAGCAGCCAACGGGACCAGATCACAGATACGCAGTATTTT. This translates into CASSQRDQITDTQYF.

The chain recombines TRBV4-3 with TRBJ1-1, with a possible D match to TRBD1 (5 bases). The germline V gene encodes CDR1 LGHNA and CDR2 YSLEER. The V end was cut by 0 bases, the J end by 6 bases, with 14 bases between. The CDR3 has 15 residues. The CDR3 DNA reads TGCGCCAGCAGCCAAGATAGGGGAGGGTCGGCTGAAGCTTTCTTT. Encoded protein: CASSQDRGGSAEAFF.

The J gene is TRBJ2-7, the V gene TRBV5-1; 11 bases map to TRBD1. V was pared by 4 bases and J by 7 bases, with 7 bases of the junction left unmatched. The germline gives CDR1 SGHRS, CDR2 YFSETQ. The CDR3 totals 14 residues. This chain's CDR3 is CASSLDRGQVEQYF. The CDR3 DNA follows: TGCGCCAGCAGCCTGGACAGGGGGCAAGTAGAGCAGTACTTC.

The chain carries TRBV5-4 and TRBJ2-7; D not certain. Germline-derived CDR1 and CDR2 are SGHNT and YYREEE (reference sequence). CDR3 length: 13 residues. The V end was cut by 4 bases, the J end by 3 bases, with 11 bases between. Here the CDR3 reads CASSPGGNYEQYF. The CDR3 bases are TGTGCCAGCAGCCCCGGCGGTAACTACGAGCAGTACTTC.

V and J are TRBV15 and TRBJ1-5; D possibly corresponds to TRBD1 (5 bases). The germline gives CDR1 LNHNV, CDR2 YYDKDF (reference sequence). The CDR3 runs 15 residues. Trimming shortened V by 0 bases and J by 6 bases, and 12 bases separated the two germline ends. The CDR3 here is CATSRDRGISQPQHF. For the CDR3, the DNA is TGTGCCACCAGCAGAGATCGGGGGATTAGTCAGCCCCAGCATTTT. Looking up the rest from reference TRBV15 and TRBJ1-5 gives the full variable domain: DAMVIQNPRYQVTQFGKPVTLSCSQTLNHNVMYWYQQKSSQAPKLLFHYYDKDFNNEADTPDNFQSRRPNTSFCFLDIRSPGLGDTAMYLCATSRDRGISQPQHFGDGTRLSIL.

The chain links TRBV5-6 to TRBJ2-5, with 7 bases lining up with TRBD1. Germline trimming cut 3 bases from V and 1 base from J; bases unmatched to any gene: 9. Germline lookup yields CDR1 SGHDT and CDR2 YYEEEE. This CDR3 has 16 amino acids. The CDR3 protein is CASSSPGQPTQETQYF. The CDR3 DNA reads TGTGCCAGCAGCTCCCCGGGACAGCCTACCCAAGAGACCCAGTACTTC.

The chain combines TRBV6-5 with TRBJ1-1; D remains ambiguous. V gave up 11 bases and J gave up 4 bases, with 17 bases separating them. The CDR3 is 13 residues long. The germline V gene has CDR1 MNHEY and CDR2 SVGAGI. CDR3 loop: CACCPWGGTEAFF. DNA of the CDR3: TGTGCCTGCTGTCCGTGGGGTGGCACTGAAGCTTTCTTT.